This T cell receptor beta chain was identified during a study of OX40 agonist ivuxolimab in advanced cancers. Profiling relied on immunoSEQ multiplex PCR, and the TCRdb table lists in-frame clones only, not all of them. The data hold around 36,000 clones, with 65% to 85% observed a single time. CDR1 and CDR2 from the germline V gene are SGHVS and FQNEAQ. This CDR3 is built from 14 residues. The germline V and J ends were trimmed by 5 bases and 4 bases, with 12 bases remaining between them. The chain recombines TRBV7-8 with TRBJ2-1; D is perhaps TRBD1 or TRBD2 (6 bases each). The sample here was CD4+ or CD8+ T cells sorted from blood, taken in a trial of the OX40 agonist ivuxolimab. This TCR came from an adult with an advanced solid tumor such as melanoma, head and neck, liver or kidney cancer. Written as DNA, the CDR3 is TGTGCCAGCAGCCGAGGGGGGCTGTACAATGAGCAGTTCTTC. Residues: CASSRGGLYNEQFF.